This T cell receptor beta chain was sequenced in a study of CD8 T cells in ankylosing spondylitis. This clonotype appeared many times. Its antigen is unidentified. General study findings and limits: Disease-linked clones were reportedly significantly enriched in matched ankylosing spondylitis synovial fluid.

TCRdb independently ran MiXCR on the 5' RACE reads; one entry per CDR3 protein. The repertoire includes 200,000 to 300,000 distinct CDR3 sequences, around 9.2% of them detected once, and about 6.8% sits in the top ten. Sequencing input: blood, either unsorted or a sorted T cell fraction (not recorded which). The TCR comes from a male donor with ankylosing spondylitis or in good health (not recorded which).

CDR3 in DNA: TGTGCCAGCAGCCACCAGGGGGCGAGCACTGAAGCTTTCTTT. Translation gives CASSHQGASTEAFF. The gene calls are TRBV7-2 and TRBJ1-1, with 8 bases that match TRBD1. The CDR3 spans 14 residues. CDR1 is SGHTA, CDR2 FQGNSA, per germline. Trimming took 5 bases from V and 4 from J; bases not matched to a gene: 6. The variable domain in full, with the rest retrieved from reference TRBV7-2 and TRBJ1-1, is GAGVSQSPSNKVTEKGKDVELRCDPISGHTALYWYRQSLGQGLEFLIYFQGNSAPDKSGLPSDRFSAERTGGSVSTLTIQRTQQEDSAVYLCASSHQGASTEAFFGQGTRLTVV.